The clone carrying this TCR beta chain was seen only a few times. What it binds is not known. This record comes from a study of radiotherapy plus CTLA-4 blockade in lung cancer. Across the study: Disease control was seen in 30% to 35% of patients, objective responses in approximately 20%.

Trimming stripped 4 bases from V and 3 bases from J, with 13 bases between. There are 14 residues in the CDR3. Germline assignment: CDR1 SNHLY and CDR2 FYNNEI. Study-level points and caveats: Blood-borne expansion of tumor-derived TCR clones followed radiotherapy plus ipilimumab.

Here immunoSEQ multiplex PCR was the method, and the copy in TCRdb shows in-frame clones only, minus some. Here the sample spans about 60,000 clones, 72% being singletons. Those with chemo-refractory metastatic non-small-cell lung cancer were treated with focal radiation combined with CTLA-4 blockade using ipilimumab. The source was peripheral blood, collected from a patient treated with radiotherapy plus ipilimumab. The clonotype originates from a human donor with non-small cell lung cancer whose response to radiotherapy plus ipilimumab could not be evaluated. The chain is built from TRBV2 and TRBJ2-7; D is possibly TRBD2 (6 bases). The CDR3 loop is CASSASGGSYEQYF. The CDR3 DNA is TGTGCCAGCAGTGCCTCTGGGGGGAGCTACGAGCAGTACTTC.